This record covers a single T cell receptor beta chain. Antigen specificity is unknown. Germline CDR1 GTSNPN, CDR2 SVGIG (reference sequence). The ends were cut back, 5 bases at V and 0 bases at J, with 8 bases in the middle. CDR3 length: 13 amino acids. The data originate from a study of cytomegalovirus exposure and HLA in healthy donors. Study-wide context: From donors who were HLA-typed, an early data release held about 85 million unique TCRs. The study, taken as a whole, reports: Later work found most CMV-associated TCR beta chains apparently HLA-restricted.

Vbeta (60) and Jbeta (13) primers were used in the PCR. Measured with immunoSEQ multiplex PCR; TCRdb has only the in-frame clones, and not every one. The sample carries 150,000 to 200,000 clones, about four fifths recorded once. Regarding donors, all were healthy bone marrow donors. The TCR comes from a man in his thirties or forties in good health and CMV-seronegative. This chain links TRBV30 with TRBJ1-3, with D uncertain. The sequencing sample was made of PBMCs. CDR3 DNA sequence: TGTGCCTGGGGCCTTATCTCTGGAAACACCATATATTTT. This sequence encodes CAWGLISGNTIYF.